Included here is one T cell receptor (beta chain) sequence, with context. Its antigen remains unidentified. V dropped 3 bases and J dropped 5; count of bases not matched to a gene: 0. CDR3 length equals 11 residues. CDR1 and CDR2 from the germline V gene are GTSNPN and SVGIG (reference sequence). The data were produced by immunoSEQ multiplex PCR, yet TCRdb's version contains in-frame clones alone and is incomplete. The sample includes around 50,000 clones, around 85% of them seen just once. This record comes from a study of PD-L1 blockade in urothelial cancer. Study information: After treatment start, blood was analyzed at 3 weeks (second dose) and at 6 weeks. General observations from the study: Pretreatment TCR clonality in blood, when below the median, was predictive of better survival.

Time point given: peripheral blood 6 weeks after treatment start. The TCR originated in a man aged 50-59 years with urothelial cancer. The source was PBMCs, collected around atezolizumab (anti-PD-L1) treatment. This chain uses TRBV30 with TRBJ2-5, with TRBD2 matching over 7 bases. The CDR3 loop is CAWRGGETQYF. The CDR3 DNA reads TGTGCCTGGAGGGGGGGGGAGACCCAGTACTTC.